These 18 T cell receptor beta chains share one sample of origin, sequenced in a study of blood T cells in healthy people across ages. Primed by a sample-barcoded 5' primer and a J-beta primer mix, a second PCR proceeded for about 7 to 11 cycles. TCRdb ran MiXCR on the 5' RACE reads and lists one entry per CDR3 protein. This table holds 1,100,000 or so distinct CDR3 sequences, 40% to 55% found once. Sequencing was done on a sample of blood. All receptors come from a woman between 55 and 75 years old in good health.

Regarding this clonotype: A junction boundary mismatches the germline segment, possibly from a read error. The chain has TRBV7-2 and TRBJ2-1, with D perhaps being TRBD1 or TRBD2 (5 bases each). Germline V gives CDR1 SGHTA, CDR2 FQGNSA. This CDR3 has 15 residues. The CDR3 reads CVSSYRDPPDNEQFF. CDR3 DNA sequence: TGTGTCAGCAGCTACCGGGACCCGCCAGACAATGAGCAGTTCTTC. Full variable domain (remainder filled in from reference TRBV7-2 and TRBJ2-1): GAGVSQSPSNKVTEKGKDVELRCDPISGHTALYWYRQSLGQGLEFLIYFQGNSAPDKSGLPSDRFSAERTGGSVSTLTIQRTQQEDSAVYLCVSSYRDPPDNEQFFGPGTRLTVL.

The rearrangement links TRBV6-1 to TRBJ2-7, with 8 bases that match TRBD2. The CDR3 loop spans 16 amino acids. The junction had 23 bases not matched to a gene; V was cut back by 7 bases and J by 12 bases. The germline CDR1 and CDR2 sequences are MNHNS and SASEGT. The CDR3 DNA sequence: TGTGCCAGCACATTAGCTTTGGGACTAGGGCGAGAGACCCGGTACTTC. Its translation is CASTLALGLGRETRYF.

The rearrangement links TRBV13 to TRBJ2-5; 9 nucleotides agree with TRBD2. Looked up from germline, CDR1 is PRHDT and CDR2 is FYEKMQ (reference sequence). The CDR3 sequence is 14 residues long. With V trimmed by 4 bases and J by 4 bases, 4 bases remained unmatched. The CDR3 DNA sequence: TGTGCCAGCAGCTCCCCGACTAGCGGAGAGACCCAGTACTTC. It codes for CASSSPTSGETQYF.

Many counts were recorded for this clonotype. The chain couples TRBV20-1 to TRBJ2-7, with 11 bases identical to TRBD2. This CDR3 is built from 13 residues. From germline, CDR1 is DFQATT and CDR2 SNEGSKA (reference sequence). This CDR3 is CSVLAGGGYEQYF. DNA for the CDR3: TGCAGCGTTCTAGCGGGAGGAGGGTACGAGCAGTACTTC.

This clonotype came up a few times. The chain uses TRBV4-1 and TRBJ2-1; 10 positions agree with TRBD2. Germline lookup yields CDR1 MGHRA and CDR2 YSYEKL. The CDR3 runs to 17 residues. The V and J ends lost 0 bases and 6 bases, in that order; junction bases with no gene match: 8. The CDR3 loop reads CASSQEWKREGFNEQFF. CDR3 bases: TGCGCCAGCAGCCAAGAATGGAAGCGGGAGGGGTTCAATGAGCAGTTCTTC.

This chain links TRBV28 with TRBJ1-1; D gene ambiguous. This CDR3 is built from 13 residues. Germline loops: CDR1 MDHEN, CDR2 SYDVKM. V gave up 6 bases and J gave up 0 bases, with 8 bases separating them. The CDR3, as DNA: TGTGCCAGCAGACTTATCATGAACACTGAAGCTTTCTTT. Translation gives CASRLIMNTEAFF.

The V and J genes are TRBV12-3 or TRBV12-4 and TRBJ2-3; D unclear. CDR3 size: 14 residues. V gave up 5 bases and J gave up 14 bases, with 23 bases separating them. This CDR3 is CASSPRVRADTGYF. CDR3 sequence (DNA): TGTGCCAGCAGTCCCAGAGTGAGAGCAGATACGGGGTATTTT.

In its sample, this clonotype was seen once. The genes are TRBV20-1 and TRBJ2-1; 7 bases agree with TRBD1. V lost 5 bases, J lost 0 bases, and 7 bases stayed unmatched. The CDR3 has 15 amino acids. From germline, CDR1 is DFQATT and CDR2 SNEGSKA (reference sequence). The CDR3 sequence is CSAPRGPSSYNEQFF. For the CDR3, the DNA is TGCAGTGCTCCGAGGGGGCCGAGCTCCTACAATGAGCAGTTCTTC.

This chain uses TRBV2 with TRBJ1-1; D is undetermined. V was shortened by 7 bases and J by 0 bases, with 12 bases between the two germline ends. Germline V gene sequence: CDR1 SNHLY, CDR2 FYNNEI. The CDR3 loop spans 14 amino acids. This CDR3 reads CASTLEVMNTEAFF. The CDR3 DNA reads TGTGCCAGCACCCTAGAGGTTATGAACACTGAAGCTTTCTTT.

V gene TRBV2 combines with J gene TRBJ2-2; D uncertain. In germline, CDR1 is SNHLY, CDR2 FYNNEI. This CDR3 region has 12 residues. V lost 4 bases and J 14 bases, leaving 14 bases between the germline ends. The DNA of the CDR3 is TGTGCCAGCAGTGGAGTTACAGATGGACTGTTTTTT. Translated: CASSGVTDGLFF.

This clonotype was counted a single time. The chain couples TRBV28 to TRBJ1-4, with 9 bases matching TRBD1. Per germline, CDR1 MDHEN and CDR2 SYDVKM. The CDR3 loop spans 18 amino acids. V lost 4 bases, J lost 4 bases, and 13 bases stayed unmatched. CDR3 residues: CASSSLPGQGFLNEKLFF. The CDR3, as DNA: TGTGCCAGCAGTTCCCTACCGGGACAGGGCTTTCTTAATGAAAAACTGTTTTTT.

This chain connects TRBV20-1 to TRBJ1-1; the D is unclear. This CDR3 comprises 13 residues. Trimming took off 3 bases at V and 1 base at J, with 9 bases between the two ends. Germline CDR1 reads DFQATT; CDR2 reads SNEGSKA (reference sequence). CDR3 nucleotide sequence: TGCAGTGCTAGGTCCTCCAGGAACACTGAAGCTTTCTTT. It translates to CSARSSRNTEAFF.

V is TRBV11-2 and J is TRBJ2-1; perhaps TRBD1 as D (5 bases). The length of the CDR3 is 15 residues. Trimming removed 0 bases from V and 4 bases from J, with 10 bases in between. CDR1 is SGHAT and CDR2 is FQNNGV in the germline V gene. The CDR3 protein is CASSLDLGPYNEQFF. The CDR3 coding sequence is TGTGCCAGCAGCTTAGATCTGGGGCCTTACAATGAGCAGTTCTTC.

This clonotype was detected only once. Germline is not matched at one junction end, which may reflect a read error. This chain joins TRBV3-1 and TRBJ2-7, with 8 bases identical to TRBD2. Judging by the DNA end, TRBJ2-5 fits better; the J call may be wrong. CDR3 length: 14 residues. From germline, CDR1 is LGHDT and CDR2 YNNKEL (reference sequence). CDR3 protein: CTSSQSIAGETQYF. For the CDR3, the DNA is TGTACCAGCAGCCAATCAATAGCGGGGGAGACCCAGTACTTC.

This CDR3 reads CASSGPETANTEAFF. Here the CDR3 DNA reads TGTGCCAGCAGCGGACCAGAAACAGCGAACACTGAAGCTTTCTTT. The chain links TRBV11-2 to TRBJ1-1, with no clear D. Germline CDR1 and CDR2: SGHAT and FQNNGV. The CDR3 runs 15 residues. V lost 5 bases to trimming and J lost 1 base, with 14 bases between them. The whole variable domain, remainder taken from reference TRBV11-2 and TRBJ1-1, is EAGVAQSPRYKIIEKRQSVAFWCNPISGHATLYWYQQILGQGPKLLIQFQNNGVVDDSQLPKDRFSAERLKGVDSTLKIQPAKLEDSAVYLCASSGPETANTEAFFGQGTRLTVV.

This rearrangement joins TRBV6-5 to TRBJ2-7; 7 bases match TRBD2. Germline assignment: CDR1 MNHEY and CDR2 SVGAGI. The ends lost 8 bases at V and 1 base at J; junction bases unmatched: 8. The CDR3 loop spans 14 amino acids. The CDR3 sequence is CASHTLAESYEQYF. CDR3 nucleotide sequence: TGTGCCAGCCATACGCTAGCGGAGTCCTACGAGCAGTACTTC.

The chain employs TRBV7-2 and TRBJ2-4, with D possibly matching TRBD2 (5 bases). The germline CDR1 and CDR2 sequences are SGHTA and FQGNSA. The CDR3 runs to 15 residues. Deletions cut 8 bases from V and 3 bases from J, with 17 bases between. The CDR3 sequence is CASGSSRVVKNIQYF. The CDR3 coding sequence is TGTGCCAGCGGCAGCTCGAGGGTAGTCAAAAACATTCAGTACTTC. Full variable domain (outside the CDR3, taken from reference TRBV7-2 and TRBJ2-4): GAGVSQSPSNKVTEKGKDVELRCDPISGHTALYWYRQSLGQGLEFLIYFQGNSAPDKSGLPSDRFSAERTGGSVSTLTIQRTQQEDSAVYLCASGSSRVVKNIQYFGAGTRLSVL.

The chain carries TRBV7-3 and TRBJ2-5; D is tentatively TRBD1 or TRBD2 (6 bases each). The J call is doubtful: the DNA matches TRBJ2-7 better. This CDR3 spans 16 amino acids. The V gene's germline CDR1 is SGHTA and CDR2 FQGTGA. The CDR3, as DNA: TGTGCCATCCTCTTTGGGGTCTTAGGGGGGAGCTACGAGCAGTACTTC. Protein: CAILFGVLGGSYEQYF.